Shown below are 15 T cell receptor beta chains from a single sample sequenced in a study of T cell changes during pregnancy in multiple sclerosis. Some clones are missing from TCRdb's copy, which holds only in-frame ones; the method was immunoSEQ multiplex PCR. Of 50,000 to 80,000 clones listed, 90% to 95% were seen once; the top ten hold approximately 5%. The sample here was CD8+ T cells from peripheral blood mononuclear cells, taken before pregnancy. These receptors were collected from a female donor with multiple sclerosis, enrolled in a pregnancy study.

The chain is built from TRBV5-6 and TRBJ2-7; TRBD1 might be the D (6 bases). The CDR3 is 14 amino acids. Trimming left V 0 bases short and J 2 bases short, with 9 bases between. CDR1 is SGHDT and CDR2 is YYEEEE in the germline V gene. The CDR3 spells CASSLGTVTYEQYF. The DNA of the CDR3 is TGTGCCAGCAGCTTGGGGACAGTAACCTACGAGCAGTACTTC. The complete variable domain, with remaining parts taken from reference TRBV5-6 and TRBJ2-7, reads DAGVTQSPTHLIKTRGQQVTLRCSPKSGHDTVSWYQQALGQGPQFIFQYYEEEERQRGNFPDRFSGHQFPNYSSELNVNALLLGDSALYLCASSLGTVTYEQYFGPGTRLTVT.

The chain is built from TRBV4-2 and TRBJ1-6; 7 bases fit TRBD1. The CDR3 runs to 14 residues. Per the germline V gene, CDR1 is LGHNA and CDR2 is YNFKEQ. V lost 1 base and J lost 7; bases outside the gene matches: 1. The CDR3 DNA sequence: TGTGCCAGCAGCCAAGGGGACAGCAATTCACCCCTCCACTTT. It yields the protein CASSQGDSNSPLHF.

The chain combines TRBV4-2 with TRBJ2-1; TRBD1 matches 10 bases. Germline CDR1 reads LGHNA; CDR2 reads YNFKEQ. There are 18 residues in the CDR3. The ends lost 0 bases at V and 0 bases at J; junction bases unmatched: 5. CDR3 sequence: CASSQDGDRGSSYNEQFF. The CDR3 bases are TGTGCCAGCAGCCAAGATGGGGACAGGGGAAGCTCCTACAATGAGCAGTTCTTC.

J is TRBJ2-1 and V is TRBV7-9; D may be TRBD2 (5 bases). CDR1 SEHNR and CDR2 FQNEAQ come from the germline V gene (reference sequence). CDR3 length: 12 residues. Trimming left V 4 bases short and J 10 bases short, with 11 bases between. The CDR3 loop reads CASSSTREEQFF. CDR3 bases: TGTGCCAGCAGCTCTACTAGGGAGGAGCAGTTCTTC.

This clone was seen more than once but under ten times. This CDR3 reads CASSLDTGLLGGYTF. The CDR3 DNA is TGTGCCAGCAGCTTGGACACAGGGTTGCTAGGTGGCTACACCTTC. The rearrangement links TRBV5-4 to TRBJ1-2, with TRBD1 as a possible D gene (6 bases). The germline V gene encodes CDR1 SGHNT and CDR2 YYREEE (reference sequence). Trimming stripped 0 bases from V and 7 bases from J, with 16 bases between. The CDR3 consists of 15 residues.

The chain uses TRBV13 and TRBJ2-1; 10 bases are a match to TRBD2. V dropped 5 bases and J dropped 6; count of bases not matched to a gene: 4. The CDR3 covers 14 residues. Germline-derived CDR1 and CDR2 are PRHDT and FYEKMQ (reference sequence). The CDR3 loop is CASSQRGGGNEQFF. The CDR3 DNA is TGTGCCAGCAGCCAGCGGGGGGGCGGCAATGAGCAGTTCTTC.

This clone was picked up many times. The rearrangement joins TRBV6-1 to TRBJ2-7, with D possibly TRBD1 on 6 matching bases. V shed 7 bases and J shed 5 bases, with 15 bases lying between them. From germline, CDR1 is MNHNS and CDR2 SASEGT. The CDR3 is 13 residues long. The CDR3 DNA follows: TGTGCCAGCACCTCGTCGGACAGCCACGAGCAGTACTTC. Amino acids: CASTSSDSHEQYF.

This sequence joins TRBV9 and TRBJ2-2; D might be TRBD2 (5 bases). CDR3 length equals 15 residues. Trimming removed 3 bases at V and 4 bases at J, with 13 bases between. Germline V lookup: CDR1 SGDLS, CDR2 YYNGEE. CDR3 sequence (DNA): TGTGCCAGCAGCGATTCCGGGATCATCACCGGGGAGCTGTTTTTT. Its protein is CASSDSGIITGELFF.

The chain has TRBV28 and TRBJ2-7, with 8 bases that match TRBD1. The CDR3 is made up of 16 amino acids. The trim removed 6 bases at V and 5 bases at J, leaving 15 bases unmatched. Germline V gene data show CDR1 as MDHEN and CDR2 as SYDVKM. The CDR3 protein is CASSNLWDRTTHEQYF. The DNA of the CDR3 is TGTGCCAGCAGCAACCTCTGGGACAGGACAACCCACGAGCAGTACTTC.

CDR3 residues: CASSPGTDNQPQHF. In DNA form, the CDR3 reads TGTGCCAGCAGCCCCGGGACAGACAATCAGCCCCAGCATTTT. The V gene is TRBV5-5, the J gene TRBJ1-5; TRBD1 aligns across 7 bases. V was pared by 4 bases and J by 3 bases, with 4 bases of the junction left unmatched. This CDR3 region has 14 residues. The germline V gene encodes CDR1 SGHKS and CDR2 YYEKEE (reference sequence).

The rearrangement uses TRBV29-1 and TRBJ2-1; 7 bases fit TRBD2. With V trimmed by 6 bases and J by 4 bases, 6 bases remained unmatched. The CDR3 is 13 amino acids. Germline CDR1 and CDR2: SQVTM and ANQGSEA. The CDR3: CSVWASGYNEQFF. CDR3 DNA: TGCAGCGTCTGGGCTAGCGGTTACAATGAGCAGTTCTTC.

The chain couples TRBV13 to TRBJ2-5, with 8 bases aligning to TRBD2. CDR3 length equals 15 residues. V shed 0 bases and J 5 bases; nucleotides not matched to a gene: 5. Germline CDR1 reads PRHDT; CDR2 reads FYEKMQ (reference sequence). For the CDR3, the DNA is TGTGCCAGCAGCTTAGGGCTAGCGGGTTGGGAGACCCAGTACTTC. It encodes CASSLGLAGWETQYF.

This clone was picked up one time. This sequence joins TRBV23-1 and TRBJ2-3; D might be TRBD2 (5 bases). TRBV23-1 belongs to the ORF category, with a function that is uncertain. Trimming cost V 9 bases and J 6 bases, with 25 bases left between them. This CDR3 is 16 amino acids long. As DNA, the CDR3 is TGCGCCAGGCGTAGGACGTTAGGGAGCCGAGGGGATACGCAGTATTTT. Translating gives CARRRTLGSRGDTQYF.

This clone was found once. The CDR3 sequence: CASSSTGTENTGELFF. The CDR3 region has the DNA TGTGCCAGCAGCTCCACCGGGACAGAGAACACCGGGGAGCTGTTTTTT. This chain links TRBV7-3 with TRBJ2-2, with 7 bases aligning to TRBD1. The CDR3 is made up of 16 amino acids. Per the germline V gene, CDR1 is SGHTA and CDR2 is FQGTGA. The ends lost 4 bases at V and 1 base at J; junction bases unmatched: 6.

This chain joins TRBV11-3 and TRBJ2-1, with 7 bases identical to TRBD1. The CDR3 loop spans 15 amino acids. V was pared by 6 bases and J by 8 bases, with 13 bases of the junction left unmatched. Looked up from germline, CDR1 is SGHNT and CDR2 is YENEEA. Here the CDR3 reads CASSSRDSRSDEQFF. The DNA of the CDR3 is TGTGCCAGCAGTTCCCGGGACAGCCGGTCAGATGAGCAGTTCTTC. Full variable domain (remainder filled in from reference TRBV11-3 and TRBJ2-1): EAGVVQSPRYKIIEKKQPVAFWCNPISGHNTLYWYLQNLGQGPELLIRYENEEAVDDSQLPKDRFSAERLKGVDSTLKIQPAELGDSAVYLCASSSRDSRSDEQFFGPGTRLTVL.